The 10 T cell receptor beta chains given below trace back to one sample, sequenced in a study of breast tumors, draining lymph nodes, adjacent tissues. In TCRdb, the multiplex PCR reads were re-called with MiXCR into one record per CDR3 protein. The sample lists around 230,000 distinct CDR3 sequences, less than 40% occurring once. The lymph nodes were axillary draining lymph nodes from breast cancer patients. The sequencing input was axillary lymph node tissue. Every receptor here comes from a female donor with breast cancer. Some clones in this sample may be carry-over from other donors' samples.

This clonotype has ten or more counts. This chain uses TRBV30 with TRBJ1-5; the D gene is possibly TRBD1 (5 bases). There are 14 residues in the CDR3. V lost 5 bases to trimming and J lost 4 bases, with 15 bases between them. Germline V lookup: CDR1 GTSNPN, CDR2 SVGIG (reference sequence). Written as DNA, the CDR3 is TGTGCCTGGGCGACTGGGGACGGGAATCAGCCCCAGCATTTT. Protein: CAWATGDGNQPQHF.

This clonotype has a count of ten or more. This chain links TRBV19 with TRBJ2-1, with 8 bases matching TRBD1. The CDR3 extends over 15 amino acids. J was trimmed by 5 bases and V by 5 bases; bases with no gene match: 8. Looked up from germline, CDR1 is LNHDA and CDR2 is SQIVND (reference sequence). The CDR3 protein is CASSPSGTGHNEQFF. CDR3 nucleotides: TGTGCCAGTAGTCCCTCCGGGACAGGACACAATGAGCAGTTCTTC.

This clonotype was observed many times. This chain connects TRBV11-2 to TRBJ2-5; the D call may be TRBD1 or TRBD2 (7 bases each). V gave up 5 bases and J gave up 5 bases, with 21 bases separating them. CDR1 and CDR2 from the germline V gene are SGHAT and FQNNGV. CDR3 length: 16 amino acids. The CDR3: CASSPGGDSRGETQYF. In nucleotides, the CDR3 is TGTGCCAGCAGCCCAGGGGGGGACTCTCGCGGGGAGACCCAGTACTTC.

The rearrangement links TRBV19 to TRBJ2-3; 8 positions match TRBD1. Germline values: CDR1 LNHDA, CDR2 SQIVND (reference sequence). This CDR3 spans 14 amino acids. With 4 bases clipped from V and 5 bases from J, the junction kept 5 bases outside the gene matches. CDR3 sequence (DNA): TGTGCCAGTAGTACACAGGGGGGTTTAGATACGCAGTATTTT. Translated, it gives CASSTQGGLDTQYF.

The chain recombines TRBV6-4 with TRBJ1-3; tentative D call: TRBD1 (5 bases). Germline CDR1 reads MRHNA; CDR2 reads SNTAGT. Between the trimmed V and J ends, which lost 5 bases and 5 bases, there was a span of 13 bases. The CDR3 extends over 14 amino acids. CDR3 amino acids: CASSRGGLRNTIYF. The DNA of the CDR3 is TGTGCCAGCAGTAGGGGAGGCCTGAGAAACACCATATATTTT.

In its sample, this clonotype was seen many times. V usage is TRBV20-1 and J usage is TRBJ2-1; 8 positions agree with TRBD2. The CDR3 spans 13 residues. After removal of 3 bases from V and 6 bases from J, the junction contained 4 bases not matched to a gene. Germline loops: CDR1 DFQATT, CDR2 SNEGSKA (reference sequence). CDR3 nucleotide sequence: TGCAGTGCTAGCGGGCGGGGGGCCAATGAGCAGTTCTTC. It specifies CSASGRGANEQFF.

This clonotype occurred many times. The V call is TRBV29-1, the J call TRBJ2-5; TRBD1 aligns across 10 bases. The CDR3 extends over 13 amino acids. Germline CDR1 is SQVTM and CDR2 is ANQGSEA. Trimming at V came to 6 bases and at J to 9 bases, leaving 10 bases not matched to a gene. CDR3 DNA: TGCAGCGTCTGGACAGGGGGACAGAGTGCCCAGTACTTC. The encoded protein is CSVWTGGQSAQYF.

The rearrangement joins TRBV29-1 to TRBJ1-2; D call uncertain. Germline V CDR1 and CDR2: SQVTM, ANQGSEA. Trimming shortened V by 6 bases and J by 5 bases, and 13 bases separated the two germline ends. CDR3 length: 12 residues. CDR3 coding DNA: TGCAGCGTAGAATGGGCGTCTTATGGCTACACCTTC. Its translation is CSVEWASYGYTF.

There are a few counts of this clonotype. V is TRBV12-3 or TRBV12-4 and J is TRBJ2-1; 9 bases line up with TRBD2. J lost 4 bases, V lost 3 bases, and 4 bases had no gene match. The CDR3 has 15 amino acids. The CDR3 DNA is TGTGCCAGCAGTTTCGTGCGGGAGGGATACAATGAGCAGTTCTTC. This encodes CASSFVREGYNEQFF.

As concerns this clonotype: The CDR3 ends on some other residue instead of the conserved phenylalanine or tryptophan, so this is likely a read error. The rearrangement links TRBV7-2 to TRBJ1-5, with 12 bases matching TRBD1. The CDR3 covers 15 residues. Unmatched junction bases numbered 3, after V lost 3 bases and J lost 6 bases. The germline V gene encodes CDR1 SGHTA and CDR2 FQGNSA. The CDR3 bases are TGTGCCAGCAGCTTGGGACAGGGGGCAGGTCAGCCCCAGCATCTT. Protein sequence: CASSLGQGAGQPQHL.